The subject of this entry is one TCR beta chain. There is no known antigen for this receptor. No clone much larger than this one lies a single base away; base qualities are absent. The trim is 1 base for V and 1 base for J, with a gap of 11 bases between the germline ends. The CDR3 runs 16 residues from the cysteine to the phenylalanine. Only the CDR3 portion is preserved as DNA: 48 bases, with reading frame beginning at the first base. Based on the germline V gene, the CDR1 and CDR2 sequences are LGHNA and YNFKEQ. This entry is derived from a study of OX40 agonist ivuxolimab in advanced cancers. Describing the broader study: Ivuxolimab was a fully human IgG2 agonistic monoclonal antibody targeting the costimulatory receptor OX40 (CD134). A male proportion of 70% to 90% and a mean age of about 60 years, ranging from 23 to 79, were recorded for the dose-escalation cohort. Partial responses occurred in three dose-escalation patients: two with cutaneous melanoma and one with hepatocellular carcinoma. Intravenous ivuxolimab was administered to patients every 2 weeks at six dose levels: 0.01, 0.1, 0.3, 1.5, 3 and 10 mg/kg. Patients were allowed to have had prior anti-PD-1, anti-PD-L1 or anti-CTLA-4 therapy, and approximately 40% of the dose-escalation patients had been treated with checkpoint inhibitors. The purpose of peripheral TCRbeta sequencing was to test whether ivuxolimab changed TCR sequence diversity and led to clonal T-cell expansion. The monotherapy dose-escalation portion (N = 52 patients) of the phase I ivuxolimab trial is reported in the paper. Of the roughly 51 patients in dose escalation, some 20 had hepatocellular carcinoma, about 15 had melanoma, 9 had renal cell carcinoma and 9 had head and neck cancer. The study at large found these results: At doses of 0.1 to 3.0 mg/kg, clonal expansion of both CD4+ and CD8+ T cells in blood was seen between baseline and week 6. The antigen specificity of the clonally expanded peripheral T cells was not determined. After ivuxolimab, CD8+ T cells had more expanded clones than CD4+ T cells on average. In partial responders in the 0.1-3.0 mg/kg groups, normalized peripheral clonal expansion was found to be among the lowest, especially among CD8+ T cells. Low levels of normalized T-cell clonal expansion were also seen in some nonresponding patients.

Patients with a history of autoimmune disease or receiving systemic immunosuppression were excluded from the trial. Peripheral blood for TCR sequencing was collected from all dose cohorts at baseline, on cycle 4 day 1, and on cycle 7 day 1. Samples were obtained from an open-label, multicenter, first-in-human phase I dose-escalation trial of ivuxolimab. Adults with locally advanced or metastatic head and neck squamous cell, hepatocellular, melanoma or renal cell carcinoma were enrolled in the trial. Before TCR sequencing, CD4+ T cells and CD8+ T cells were sorted from peripheral blood as separate populations. To sequence the TCRbeta CDR3 region, genomic DNA was isolated from the sorted cells. The immunoSEQ Assay was used for sequencing of TCRbeta CDR3 regions. This immuneACCESS table, as held by TCRdb, lists in-frame sequences with V and J called but not all clones. Of the missing ones, under half trace to an unresolved V gene in checked studies; the others have no known cause. The sample data list 45,000 to 60,000 clones, and just under 95% of these were observed just once. More than 20% of the sample goes to the ten largest clones.

This specimen consisted of CD4+ or CD8+ T cells sorted from blood, obtained in a trial of the OX40 agonist ivuxolimab. The V and J genes are TRBV4-2 and TRBJ1-5; a confident D gene designation cannot be given. This TCR derives from an adult with an advanced solid tumor such as melanoma, head and neck, liver or kidney cancer. The CDR3: CASSQGDLSSNQPQHF. The base sequence is TGTGCCAGCAGCCAAGGGGATCTAAGCAGCAATCAGCCCCAGCATTTT.